The 19 T cell receptor beta chains in this list originate from one sample, sequenced in a study of CD8 T cells in ankylosing spondylitis. MiXCR was run by TCRdb on the 5' RACE reads, yielding one entry per CDR3 protein. The sample lists 250,000 to 300,000 distinct CDR3 sequences, around 18% seen once, with 7.5% to 9% in the top ten. Sequencing input: blood, either unsorted or a sorted T cell fraction (not recorded which). Receptors were obtained from a male donor with ankylosing spondylitis or in good health (not recorded which).

This clonotype showed up just a few times. This chain uses TRBV19 with TRBJ2-7; 7 bases align to TRBD1. V was pared by 9 bases and J by 2 bases, with 7 bases of the junction left unmatched. The CDR3 sequence is 13 residues long. CDR1 and CDR2 from the germline V gene are LNHDA and SQIVND (reference sequence). CDR3 in DNA: TGTGCCAGGGAGAGACAGGGAACCTACGAGCAGTACGTC. Amino acid sequence: CARERQGTYEQYV.

This clonotype was found a few times. The V gene is TRBV5-6, the J gene TRBJ1-2, with D unresolved. CDR1 and CDR2 from the germline V gene are SGHDT and YYEEEE. The CDR3 loop spans 14 amino acids. V lost 2 bases to trimming and J lost 0 bases, with 8 bases between them. The CDR3 DNA is TGTGCCAGCAGCTTCCACAGAACTAACTATGGCTACACCTTC. This codes for CASSFHRTNYGYTF.

The rearrangement joins TRBV7-2 to TRBJ1-1; TRBD1 matches at 7 bases. Germline V gene sequence: CDR1 SGHTA, CDR2 FQGNSA. This CDR3 has 15 amino acids. Losses at the gene ends were 1 base for V and 2 bases for J; bases not matched to a gene: 4. The CDR3 sequence: CASSLVAGGNTEAFF. The CDR3 DNA sequence: TGTGCCAGCAGCTTAGTGGCAGGGGGTAACACTGAAGCTTTCTTT.

This clonotype turned up a few times. The gene calls are TRBV7-2 and TRBJ1-6, with 7 bases lining up with TRBD1. The CDR3 is made up of 17 amino acids. Trimming at V came to 0 bases and at J to 9 bases, leaving 11 bases not matched to a gene. Germline V gene lookup returns CDR1 SGHTA and CDR2 FQGNSA. The chain's CDR3 is CASSLASSRQGLSPLHF. DNA for the CDR3: TGTGCCAGCAGCTTAGCCTCTTCACGACAGGGTCTTTCACCCCTCCACTTT.

This clonotype was found many times. The rearrangement joins TRBV12-3 or TRBV12-4 to TRBJ1-1; no clear D gene. This CDR3 region has 14 residues. Trimming left V 2 bases short and J 2 bases short, with 9 bases between. For the CDR3, the DNA is TGTGCCAGCAGTTTATACGGGGATAACACTGAAGCTTTCTTT. Protein product: CASSLYGDNTEAFF.

This chain uses TRBV27 with TRBJ1-1; D remains ambiguous. The CDR3 runs 18 residues. CDR1 MNHEY and CDR2 SMNVEV come from the germline V gene (reference sequence). V was trimmed by 3 bases and J by 0 bases, leaving 20 bases between them. Here the CDR3 DNA reads TGTGCCAGCAGTTTGAAGGCACGGCCGAGTTTGATGAACACTGAAGCTTTCTTT. It codes for CASSLKARPSLMNTEAFF.

J is TRBJ1-1 and V is TRBV18; D is possibly TRBD1 (6 bases). Germline loops: CDR1 KGHSH, CDR2 LQKENI. Trimming removed 2 bases at V and 0 bases at J, with 16 bases between. This CDR3 is built from 17 residues. The CDR3 nucleotides are TGTGCCAGCTCACCAAACCAACAGGGTTCGATGAACACTGAAGCTTTCTTT. Its protein is CASSPNQQGSMNTEAFF. Filled out from reference TRBV18 and TRBJ1-1, the complete variable domain reads NAGVMQNPRHLVRRRGQEARLRCSPMKGHSHVYWYRQLPEEGLKFMVYLQKENIIDESGMPKERFSAEFPKEGPSILRIQQVVRGDSAAYFCASSPNQQGSMNTEAFFGQGTRLTVV.

This clonotype was picked up a small number of times. J is TRBJ2-5 and V is TRBV12-3 or TRBV12-4, with D possibly called TRBD1 or TRBD2 (5 bases each). The V gene lost 5 bases and the J gene lost 3 bases, with 7 bases spanning the gap. CDR3 length equals 12 residues. In nucleotides, the CDR3 is TGTGCCAGCAGTAGGGACGAAGAGACCCAGTACTTC. Translating gives CASSRDEETQYF.

This clonotype was seen ten or more times. The chain uses TRBV3-1 and TRBJ2-3; D may match TRBD1 or TRBD2 (5 bases each). V was pared by 3 bases and J by 4 bases, with 11 bases between. The CDR3 runs 14 residues. The V gene's germline CDR1 is LGHDT and CDR2 YNNKEL (reference sequence). The CDR3 DNA follows: TGTGCCAGCAGCCACGGGGACGGAGCAGATACGCAGTATTTT. Its translation: CASSHGDGADTQYF.

The chain joins TRBV12-3 or TRBV12-4 to TRBJ2-2; no definite D call. This CDR3 region has 14 residues. V lost 1 base and J 0 bases, leaving 3 bases between the germline ends. Written as DNA, the CDR3 is TGTGCCAGCAGTTTAGACGCGAACACCGGGGAGCTGTTTTTT. This codes for CASSLDANTGELFF.

The rearrangement uses TRBV20-1 and TRBJ2-3; TRBD1 agrees at 9 bases. In germline, CDR1 is DFQATT, CDR2 SNEGSKA (reference sequence). The CDR3 is 14 residues long. V gave up 4 bases and J gave up 10 bases; unmatched junction bases: 12. CDR3 in amino acids: CSATTGTGLAAQYF. The CDR3 region has the DNA TGCAGTGCTACCACCGGGACAGGGCTAGCGGCGCAGTATTTT.

This sequence joins TRBV5-1 and TRBJ2-3; D unresolved. The CDR3 is made up of 12 amino acids. V lost 5 bases and J lost 3, with 7 bases in between. In germline, CDR1 is SGHRS, CDR2 YFSETQ. CDR3 residues: CASRKGTDTQYF. The CDR3 DNA reads TGCGCCAGCAGAAAGGGAACAGATACGCAGTATTTT.

This chain connects TRBV29-1 to TRBJ2-5; maybe TRBD2 (6 bases). This CDR3 contains 13 residues. Trimming removed 4 bases at V and 5 bases at J, with 14 bases between. Germline lookup yields CDR1 SQVTM and CDR2 ANQGSEA. CDR3 coding DNA: TGCAGCGTTGGCGGGACCCATGGGGAGACCCAGTACTTC. It translates to CSVGGTHGETQYF.

The V and J genes are TRBV20-1 and TRBJ1-5, with a tentative D call TRBD1 (5 bases). Trimming took 0 bases from V and 0 from J, leaving 9 bases between them. The germline CDR1 and CDR2 sequences are DFQATT and SNEGSKA (reference sequence). The CDR3 extends over 15 amino acids. CDR3 protein: CSARDRAYSNQPQHF. The CDR3 coding sequence is TGCAGTGCTAGAGACAGGGCTTATAGCAATCAGCCCCAGCATTTT.

The V gene is TRBV12-3 or TRBV12-4, the J gene TRBJ2-1; the D is unclear. CDR3 length equals 16 residues. V was clipped by 3 bases and J by 2 bases, with 14 bases between them. CDR3 region: CASSFDPRATYNEQFF. CDR3 DNA: TGTGCCAGCAGTTTCGACCCTAGGGCGACCTACAATGAGCAGTTCTTC.

The chain is built from TRBV11-2 and TRBJ2-1; possibly TRBD1 for D (6 bases). The germline V gene encodes CDR1 SGHAT and CDR2 FQNNGV. Trimming cost V 3 bases and J 5 bases, with 14 bases left between them. The CDR3 length is 15 residues. DNA of the CDR3: TGTGCCAGCAGCTTTACCGGACAGTCCAACAATGAGCAGTTCTTC. The encoded protein is CASSFTGQSNNEQFF.

The chain joins TRBV7-8 to TRBJ2-3, with TRBD2 matching 8 bases. The germline CDR1 and CDR2 sequences are SGHVS and FQNEAQ. The J segment lost 0 bases and the V segment lost 5 bases, leaving 7 bases of the junction unmatched. The CDR3 extends over 16 amino acids. The CDR3 DNA follows: TGTGCCAGCAGCCAAGGGACTAGAGGGAGCACAGATACGCAGTATTTT. It encodes CASSQGTRGSTDTQYF. The full variable domain, its missing parts supplied by reference TRBV7-8 and TRBJ2-3, is GAGVSQSPRYKVAKRGQDVALRCDPISGHVSLFWYQQALGQGPEFLTYFQNEAQLDKSGLPSDRFFAERPEGSVSTLKIQRTQQEDSAVYLCASSQGTRGSTDTQYFGPGTRLTVL.

The sample holds many counts of this clonotype. The chain is built from TRBV5-6 and TRBJ2-2, with D unclear. This CDR3 has 16 residues. Per the germline V gene, CDR1 is SGHDT and CDR2 is YYEEEE. Deletions cut 0 bases from V and 0 bases from J, with 9 bases between. CDR3 DNA: TGTGCCAGCAGCTTGGGTCTGGGCCCGAACACCGGGGAGCTGTTTTTT. It is translated as CASSLGLGPNTGELFF.

This clonotype came up a few times. The chain is built from TRBV6-1 and TRBJ1-5; D might be TRBD1 (6 bases). This CDR3 has 16 residues. V gave up 1 base and J gave up 5 bases, with 15 bases separating them. Germline loops: CDR1 MNHNS, CDR2 SASEGT. In nucleotides, the CDR3 is TGTGCCAGCAGTGAAGAGGGGAATTCAGGGGATCAGCCCCAGCATTTT. It encodes CASSEEGNSGDQPQHF.